One sample yielded the 21 T cell receptor beta chains listed below, sequenced in a study of blood T cells in healthy people across ages. It was with a sample-barcoded 5' primer and a J-beta primer mix that a second PCR of roughly 7 to 11 cycles was run. MiXCR was run by TCRdb on the 5' RACE reads, yielding one entry per CDR3 protein. The sample consists of fewer than 700,000 distinct CDR3 sequences, 40% to 45% of them appearing once. The sample comprised blood. The receptor source for this set is an elderly man in good health.

The V gene is TRBV4-3, the J gene TRBJ1-5; D gene uncertain. This CDR3 spans 16 amino acids. Germline-derived CDR1 and CDR2 are LGHNA and YSLEER. V dropped 1 base and J dropped 0 bases, with 10 bases sitting between them. The CDR3 spells CASSQARGYSNQPQHF. In DNA form, the CDR3 reads TGCGCCAGCAGCCAAGCTCGCGGTTATAGCAATCAGCCCCAGCATTTT.

This clonotype was counted ten times or more. V and J are TRBV20-1 and TRBJ2-5; D may correspond to TRBD1 or TRBD2 (6 bases each). This CDR3 comprises 15 residues. Germline-derived CDR1 and CDR2 are DFQATT and SNEGSKA (reference sequence). V shed 0 bases and J shed 5 bases, with 16 bases lying between them. DNA of the CDR3: TGCAGTGCTAGAGACCCATCAGTAGGGGGGGAGACCCAGTACTTC. Translated, it gives CSARDPSVGGETQYF.

The V call is TRBV14, the J call TRBJ2-7; TRBD1 matches 8 bases. The CDR3 runs 14 residues. The germline V gene encodes CDR1 SGHDN and CDR2 FVKESK. The J segment lost 5 bases and the V segment lost 2 bases, leaving 5 bases of the junction unmatched. CDR3 in DNA: TGTGCCAGCAGCCAACTCGACAGGGGACACGAGCAGTACTTC. It translates to CASSQLDRGHEQYF.

This clonotype came up many times. V gene TRBV30 combines with J gene TRBJ2-1; 7 nucleotides agree with TRBD1. CDR1 is GTSNPN and CDR2 is SVGIG in the germline V gene (reference sequence). The CDR3 length is 14 residues. V lost 0 bases, J lost 8 bases, and 7 bases stayed unmatched. In DNA form, the CDR3 reads TGTGCCTGGAGTGTCGGACAGGAGAGGGATGAGCAGTTCTTC. It encodes CAWSVGQERDEQFF.

This clonotype was seen just once. CDR3 coding DNA: TGCAGTGCTAGACCGGGGCTAGCCCTAGAGACCCAGTACTTC. It encodes CSARPGLALETQYF. J is TRBJ2-7 and V is TRBV20-1; either TRBD1 or TRBD2 may supply D (5 bases each). The J call could be wrong; TRBJ2-5 is a better fit for the DNA end. The CDR3 extends over 14 amino acids. Per germline, CDR1 DFQATT and CDR2 SNEGSKA (reference sequence).

This clonotype was detected a few times. V is TRBV6-1 and J is TRBJ2-6, with no clear D. The germline V gene encodes CDR1 MNHNS and CDR2 SASEGT. There are 15 residues in the CDR3. V dropped 1 base and J dropped 2 bases, with 6 bases sitting between them. CDR3 bases: TGTGCCAGCAGTGAAGGGCAACCTGGGGCCAACGTCCTGACTTTC. This encodes CASSEGQPGANVLTF.

There are a few counts of this clonotype. The CDR3 reads CASSLSRPPPDTQYF. In DNA, the CDR3 is TGTGCCAGCAGTTTATCGCGACCCCCCCCAGATACGCAGTATTTT. The chain joins TRBV27 to TRBJ2-3; D is uncertain. V gave up 0 bases and J gave up 4 bases, with 11 bases separating them. This CDR3 is 15 amino acids long. Germline-derived CDR1 and CDR2 are MNHEY and SMNVEV (reference sequence).

This clonotype was observed a few times. The genes are TRBV7-2 and TRBJ2-7; no definite D call. CDR3 length: 15 residues. V was cut by 1 base and J by 2 bases, with 12 bases left in between. Per the germline V gene, CDR1 is SGHTA and CDR2 is FQGNSA. The CDR3 loop is CASSLGSVRAYEQYF. The CDR3 bases are TGTGCCAGCAGCTTAGGCAGCGTCCGGGCCTACGAGCAGTACTTC.

The chain carries TRBV25-1 and TRBJ1-4, with 10 bases lining up with TRBD1. The CDR3 consists of 14 residues. Germline V lookup: CDR1 MGHDK, CDR2 SYGVNS. V was pared by 4 bases and J by 6 bases, with 2 bases of the junction left unmatched. The CDR3 DNA follows: TGTGCCAGCAGTGGGACAGGGGGGCATGAAAAACTGTTTTTT. It yields the protein CASSGTGGHEKLFF.

A remark on this clonotype: At one end the junction does not follow the germline gene, possibly because of a read error. J is TRBJ2-6 and V is TRBV12-5; possible D gene TRBD2, 6 bases. The CDR3 sequence is 17 residues long. CDR1 LGHNT and CDR2 FRNRAP come from the germline V gene. CDR3 nucleotides: TGTGCTAGTGGTTTGCGGGAGCCCTTCTCTGGGGCCAGCGTCCTGACTTTC. Its translation: CASGLREPFSGASVLTF.

This clonotype was counted a single time. The V and J genes are TRBV6-2 or TRBV6-3 and TRBJ2-2; 9 bases match TRBD2. The CDR3 extends over 15 amino acids. V dropped 2 bases and J dropped 5; count of bases not matched to a gene: 3. In germline, CDR1 is MNHEY, CDR2 SVGEGT. This chain's CDR3 is CASSYATSGTGELFF. The CDR3 region has the DNA TGTGCCAGCAGTTACGCCACTAGCGGGACCGGGGAGCTGTTTTTT.

The J gene is TRBJ2-7, the V gene TRBV10-3; 9 positions match TRBD1. Trimming at V came to 1 base and at J to 3 bases, leaving 7 bases not matched to a gene. The CDR3 loop spans 16 amino acids. Germline V CDR1 and CDR2: ENHRY, SYGVKD. The CDR3: CAISEYSWDRDYEQYF. For the CDR3, the DNA is TGTGCCATCAGTGAGTATAGTTGGGACAGGGACTACGAGCAGTACTTC.

The V and J genes are TRBV6-2 or TRBV6-3 and TRBJ1-2, with TRBD1 matching over 7 bases. V shed 4 bases and J 4 bases; nucleotides not matched to a gene: 6. The germline V gene encodes CDR1 MNHEY and CDR2 SVGEGT. This CDR3 contains 14 residues. CDR3 bases: TGTGCCAGCAGTTGGACAGGCGGGGGCTATGGCTACACCTTC. Amino acids: CASSWTGGGYGYTF.

The chain couples TRBV6-5 to TRBJ1-3; D unclear. This CDR3 spans 15 amino acids. CDR1 MNHEY and CDR2 SVGAGI come from the germline V gene. V was pared by 2 bases and J by 0 bases, with 8 bases between. This chain's CDR3 is CASSYTLSSGNTIYF. Here the CDR3 DNA reads TGTGCCAGCAGTTACACCCTCAGCTCTGGAAACACCATATATTTT.

V usage is TRBV7-6 and J usage is TRBJ2-3; no firm D call. In germline, CDR1 is SGHVS, CDR2 FNYEAQ. V lost 3 bases and J lost 0, with 10 bases in between. The CDR3 consists of 15 residues. CDR3 residues: CASSLARSSTDTQYF. As DNA, the CDR3 is TGTGCCAGCAGCTTGGCGAGATCTAGCACAGATACGCAGTATTTT. Drawing the rest from reference TRBV7-6 and TRBJ2-3, the complete variable domain is GAGVSQSPRYKVTKRGQDVALRCDPISGHVSLYWYRQALGQGPEFLTYFNYEAQQDKSGLPNDRFSAERPEGSISTLTIQRTEQRDSAMYRCASSLARSSTDTQYFGPGTRLTVL.

This clonotype was seen more than once but under ten times. The J gene is TRBJ2-3, the V gene TRBV9; 14 bases map to TRBD2. Trimming cost V 0 bases and J 8 bases; bases outside gene matches: 11. The CDR3 is 18 amino acids. Germline V gene lookup returns CDR1 SGDLS and CDR2 YYNGEE. CDR3 protein: CASSVVTSGGAKMGTQYF. In nucleotides, the CDR3 is TGTGCCAGCAGCGTAGTGACTAGCGGGGGGGCAAAAATGGGTACGCAGTATTTT.

The V gene is TRBV7-2, the J gene TRBJ2-6, with D perhaps matching TRBD2 (6 bases). Germline lookup yields CDR1 SGHTA and CDR2 FQGNSA. The CDR3 length is 17 residues. Trimming left V 2 bases short and J 4 bases short, with 15 bases between. The CDR3 protein is CASSLRAGIGGANVLTF. The CDR3 DNA is TGTGCCAGCAGCTTACGGGCGGGAATAGGAGGGGCCAACGTCCTGACTTTC.

This clonotype was found a few times. The chain employs TRBV6-2 or TRBV6-3 and TRBJ2-3, with a possible D match to TRBD2 (5 bases). V lost 2 bases and J 2 bases, leaving 17 bases between the germline ends. Germline V gene data show CDR1 as MNHEY and CDR2 as SVGEGT. CDR3 length: 17 residues. CDR3 in DNA: TGTGCCAGCAGTTACGAAGGGAGAGGCCCGATCACAGATACGCAGTATTTT. Its translation is CASSYEGRGPITDTQYF.

The table lists this clonotype with a few counts. The V and J genes are TRBV5-8 and TRBJ2-3, with 7 positions matching TRBD2. The CDR3 is 14 amino acids. The trim removed 7 bases at V and 2 bases at J, leaving 7 bases unmatched. In germline, CDR1 is SGHTS, CDR2 YDEGEE. The CDR3 DNA sequence: TGTGCCAGCTCTAGCGGATTAGACACAGATACGCAGTATTTT. Translated, it gives CASSSGLDTDTQYF.

This clonotype was seen ten or more times. The chain employs TRBV6-6 and TRBJ2-5; no firm D call. Germline V gene data show CDR1 as MNHNY and CDR2 as SVGAGI (reference sequence). This CDR3 has 13 residues. Trimming took 4 bases from V and 2 from J, leaving 8 bases between them. The CDR3 sequence is CASSSVQQETQYF. The DNA for the CDR3 is TGTGCCAGCAGTTCGGTACAGCAAGAGACCCAGTACTTC.

The chain combines TRBV5-1 with TRBJ2-6; 7 nucleotides match TRBD1. This CDR3 is 18 amino acids long. Germline V gene data show CDR1 as SGHRS and CDR2 as YFSETQ. V shed 4 bases, J shed 0 bases, and the junction held 10 bases outside the gene matches. The CDR3 is CASSPSAGGSSGANVLTF. CDR3 sequence (DNA): TGCGCCAGCAGCCCAAGCGCAGGGGGAAGCTCTGGGGCCAACGTCCTGACTTTC.